A selection of T cell receptor beta chains follows, all from one sample in a study of shared clonotypes between healthy human individuals. Some clones are missing from TCRdb's copy, which holds only in-frame ones; the method was immunoSEQ multiplex PCR. The data show around 1 million clones, 76% seen once. Sequencing used memory CD4+ T cells sorted from blood. These receptors all come from a man younger than 30 in good health. The CDR3 runs from the conserved cysteine through the conserved F or W. The D gene is left open where the match is weak. Clone size is not always given. Where it is, it says once, few, many or a class for expanded clones.

abundance	v_gene	d_gene	j_gene	CDR3aa	CDR3nt
-	TRBV5-1	TRBD1	TRBJ2-7	CASSSRQGTYEQYF	TGCGCCAGCAGCTCCCGACAGGGGACCTACGAGCAGTACTTC
-	TRBV29-1	TRBD2	TRBJ2-2	CSALGGSYTGELFF	TGCAGCGCCCTCGGCGGGAGTTACACCGGGGAGCTGTTTTTT
-	TRBV7-2	-	TRBJ1-1	CASSLKAWGDTEAFF	TGTGCCAGCAGCTTGAAAGCTTGGGGGGACACTGAAGCTTTCTTT
-	TRBV27	TRBD1	TRBJ2-2	CASSLYWDRGRGTGELFF	TGTGCCAGCAGTTTATACTGGGACAGGGGGAGGGGAACCGGGGAGCTGTTTTTT
once	TRBV19	-	TRBJ1-2	CASSPARMVEGYTF	TGTGCCAGTAGTCCCGCCAGAATGGTAGAAGGCTACACCTTC
-	TRBV30	TRBD2	TRBJ2-2	CAGTKRGGAGELFF	TGTGCCGGGACGAAGCGGGGGGGCGCCGGGGAGCTGTTTTTT
-	TRBV30	TRBD1	TRBJ1-6	CAWSVPGTGASPLHF	TGTGCCTGGAGTGTACCCGGGACAGGGGCATCACCCCTCCACTTT
many	TRBV10-3	-	TRBJ2-3	CAIMTNTDTQYF	TGTGCCATCATGACCAACACAGATACGCAGTATTTT
-	TRBV5-1	-	TRBJ1-5	CASSPTGAGQPQHF	TGCGCCAGCAGCCCGACGGGGGCAGGTCAGCCCCAGCATTTT
many	TRBV7-9	-	TRBJ2-5	CASSPPRRETQYF	TGTGCCAGCAGCCCCCCTAGGCGGGAGACCCAGTACTTC
few	TRBV11-2	TRBD2	TRBJ2-1	CASSLAGGYNEQFF	TGTGCCAGCAGCTTAGCGGGGGGTTACAATGAGCAGTTCTTC
-	TRBV9	TRBD2	TRBJ2-5	CASSVAASGGQETQYF	TGTGCCAGCAGCGTAGCGGCTAGCGGAGGCCAAGAGACCCAGTACTTC
-	TRBV10-3	-	TRBJ2-7	CAISESNAGTYEQYF	TGTGCCATCAGTGAGTCGAACGCGGGCACCTACGAGCAGTACTTC
-	TRBV11-2	-	TRBJ1-2	CASSQQVGYGYTF	TGTGCCAGCAGTCAACAGGTGGGCTATGGCTACACCTTC
-	TRBV2	-	TRBJ2-2	CASSAQGTTGELFF	TGTGCCAGCAGCGCACAGGGAACTACCGGGGAGCTGTTTTTT
-	TRBV9	TRBD2	TRBJ2-1	CASSAASGGWNEQFF	TGTGCCAGCAGCGCTGCTAGCGGGGGTTGGAATGAGCAGTTCTTC
-	TRBV20-1	-	TRBJ1-1	CSARASTLAFF	TGCAGTGCTAGAGCCTCGACGTTGGCTTTCTTT
-	TRBV28	-	TRBJ1-4	CASRDAGTNEKLFF	TGTGCCAGCAGGGATGCTGGAACTAATGAAAAACTGTTTTTT
-	TRBV19	TRBD1	TRBJ2-7	CASSVTGGSSYEQYF	TGTGCCAGTAGTGTGACAGGGGGGTCCTCCTACGAGCAGTACTTC
-	TRBV11-2	TRBD2	TRBJ2-1	CASSLDGGGLGNEQFF	TGTGCCAGCAGCTTAGATGGCGGGGGGCTCGGGAATGAGCAGTTCTTC
-	TRBV30	TRBD2	TRBJ2-1	CAWRDVAGTAEQFF	TGTGCCTGGAGAGATGTAGCGGGGACGGCTGAGCAGTTCTTC
-	TRBV28	TRBD2	TRBJ2-7	CASSLIAGGPEEQYF	TGTGCCAGCAGTCTGATAGCGGGGGGGCCCGAAGAGCAGTACTTC
-	TRBV7-8	-	TRBJ2-3	CASSLGRAGKVSTDTQYF	TGTGCCAGCAGCTTAGGTAGGGCGGGGAAAGTGAGCACAGATACGCAGTATTTT
-	TRBV29-1	-	TRBJ2-5	CSVSGVDWETQYF	TGCAGCGTTTCCGGGGTGGATTGGGAGACCCAGTACTTC
-	TRBV7-2	-	TRBJ2-4	CASSLGGGKNIQYF	TGTGCCAGCAGCTTAGGTGGGGGCAAAAACATTCAGTACTTC
-	TRBV18	-	TRBJ2-3	CASSPPKGGQYF	TGTGCCAGCTCACCACCGAAGGGAGGGCAGTATTTT
few	TRBV11-3	-	TRBJ2-5	CASSSYRDGETQYF	TGTGCCAGCAGCTCGTACAGGGATGGAGAGACCCAGTACTTC
-	TRBV11-2	TRBD2	TRBJ2-2	CASSPTRDYGELFF	TGTGCCAGCAGCCCAACCCGGGACTATGGGGAGCTGTTTTTT